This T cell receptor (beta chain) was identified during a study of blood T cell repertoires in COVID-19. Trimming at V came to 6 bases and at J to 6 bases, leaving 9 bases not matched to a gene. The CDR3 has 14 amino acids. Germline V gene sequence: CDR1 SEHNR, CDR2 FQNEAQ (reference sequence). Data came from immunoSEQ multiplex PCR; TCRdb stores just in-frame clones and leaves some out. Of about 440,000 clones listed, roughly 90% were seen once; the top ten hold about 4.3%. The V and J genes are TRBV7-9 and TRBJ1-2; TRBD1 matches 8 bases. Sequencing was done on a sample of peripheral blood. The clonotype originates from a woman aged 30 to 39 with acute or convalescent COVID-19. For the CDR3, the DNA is TGTGCCAGCAGACAGGACAGGGAGAAGGATGGCTACACCTTC. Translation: CASRQDREKDGYTF.